This T cell receptor (beta chain) was sequenced during a study of T cells in Graves' hyperthyroidism and ophthalmopathy. Germline assignment: CDR1 DFQATT and CDR2 SNEGSKA (reference sequence). The ends lost 6 bases at V and 7 bases at J; junction bases unmatched: 11. CDR3 length: 15 residues. Authors of the study amplified TCR beta CDR3 regions from RNA transcripts. TCR CDR3 underwent first-round RT-PCR with the HTBI primer set. TCRdb re-derived calls from the multiplex PCR reads in MiXCR, one entry per CDR3 protein. The repertoire has under 400,000 distinct CDR3 sequences, less than 20% of them found once; the top ten carry around 30%. Notes on this clonotype: Its antigen is unidentified.

Study results and limitations: Stable hyperthyroidism and ophthalmopathy were separated using 13 V-J signatures.

The chain recombines TRBV20-1 with TRBJ2-1; 11 positions agree with TRBD2. This receptor was taken from a woman aged 18-29 years with Graves' hyperthyroidism that later progressed to Graves' ophthalmopathy. Sequenced: blood. DNA for the CDR3: TGCAGTGCACGCGGGACTAGCGGAGTGGGGAATGAGCAGTTCTTC. It yields the protein CSARGTSGVGNEQFF.